Listed below are T cell receptor beta chains from one sample, sequenced in a study of cytomegalovirus exposure and HLA in healthy donors. Sequencing was performed with immunoSEQ multiplex PCR; in TCRdb, only in-frame clones are kept and a portion is missing. Of 140,000 or so clones in the sample, around three fifths were seen once. The sequenced sample was PBMCs. Every receptor here comes from a male donor in good health and CMV-seronegative. Each CDR3 is given with its conserved first and last residue. D genes are given only for firm matches. Clone size appears in some rows only: once, few, many, or a class for an expanded clone.

TRBV27	-	once	TRBJ2-7	TGTGCCAGCAGTTTATTGACAGTGGGTATGAGGTACGAGCAGTACTTC	CASSLLTVGMRYEQYF
TRBV2	-	once	TRBJ2-2	TGTGCCAGCAGCCCCGGGTCCGCGAACACCGGGGAGCTGTTTTTT	CASSPGSANTGELFF
TRBV4-3	TRBD1	medium-sized	TRBJ2-7	TGCGCCAGCAGCCAAGAAGGGGAGGGGGACAGGGTTTACGAGCAGTACTTC	CASSQEGEGDRVYEQYF
TRBV7-9	-	few	TRBJ1-1	TGTTCCAGCAGCTTAGCCAGGGCCTTACCAACTGAAGCTTTCTTT	CSSSLARALPTEAFF
TRBV15	TRBD1	-	TRBJ2-5	TGTGCCACCAGCAGTGGGGGTCAGGGGGTAGAGACCCAGTACTTC	CATSSGGQGVETQYF
TRBV6-5	-	once	TRBJ2-5	TGTGCCAGCAGTTACGGGACACAAGAGACCCAGTACTTC	CASSYGTQETQYF
TRBV27	TRBD1	few	TRBJ1-2	TGTGCCAGCAGTCCGAACCGGGGACAGGGGTATGGCTACACCTTC	CASSPNRGQGYGYTF
TRBV18	TRBD2	-	TRBJ2-7	TGTGCCGGCGGACTAGCGGGGAGGCCTCGGGACGAGCAGTACTTC	CAGGLAGRPRDEQYF
TRBV27	-	-	TRBJ2-7	TGTGCCAGCAGTTTCGCGGGACTTACCACCTACGAGCAGTACTTC	CASSFAGLTTYEQYF
TRBV12-5	-	-	TRBJ1-2	TGTGCTAGTGGTCGACAGGAAGCTTGGGATGGCTACACCTTC	CASGRQEAWDGYTF
TRBV11-2	TRBD1	-	TRBJ2-1	TGTGCCAGCAGCTTAGGGGACAGGGTTTCGCTCTTC	CASSLGDRVSLF
TRBV2	-	-	TRBJ2-3	TGTGCCAGCAGCGGCGGACCGCCGAGGGTGGATACGCAGTATTTT	CASSGGPPRVDTQYF
TRBV19	TRBD1	-	TRBJ2-1	TGTGCCAGTAGTATAACCCCCGGGACAGGGTACAATGAGCAGTTCTTC	CASSITPGTGYNEQFF
TRBV6-1	-	once	TRBJ1-1	TGTGCCAGCAGTGAGTATCCGACAGACACTGAAGCTTTCTTT	CASSEYPTDTEAFF
TRBV2	-	few	TRBJ2-7	TGTGCCAGCAGTGAACCCCGACAGTTCCCCTACGAGCAGTACTTC	CASSEPRQFPYEQYF
TRBV10-3	-	-	TRBJ1-2	TGTGCCATCAGGGGGGACTCCGAAGGTGGTGGCTACACCTTC	CAIRGDSEGGGYTF
TRBV7-7	TRBD1	-	TRBJ2-1	TGTGCTAGCAGCTTAGGGACAGGCAATGAGCAGTTCTTC	CASSLGTGNEQFF
TRBV18	TRBD1	-	TRBJ1-2	TGTGCCAGCTCACCGGACAGGGCGTCCTATGGCTACACCTTC	CASSPDRASYGYTF
TRBV5-1	-	-	TRBJ2-6	TGCGCCAGCAGCTCCCCAGCTGGGGCCAACGTCCTGACTTTC	CASSSPAGANVLTF
TRBV15	-	-	TRBJ1-2	TGTGCCACCAGCGGGGGGACTCGGTTCTATGGCTACACCTTC	CATSGGTRFYGYTF
TRBV7-3	TRBD2	-	TRBJ2-1	TGTGCCAGCAGCTCTAGCGGGGGGGCTTCCTACAATGAGCAGTTCTTC	CASSSSGGASYNEQFF
TRBV6-1	TRBD2	-	TRBJ2-5	TGTGCCAGCAGTGGAGCGGGGGGTAAGGAGACCCAGTACTTC	CASSGAGGKETQYF
TRBV9	-	once	TRBJ1-5	TGTGCCAGCAGCGTAGGGGCAGCCGATCAGCCCCAGCATTTT	CASSVGAADQPQHF
TRBV7-3	TRBD1	-	TRBJ2-2	TGTGCCAGCAGCACGGACCGGGACAGGGGTAGCGTCGGGGAGCTGTTTTTT	CASSTDRDRGSVGELFF
TRBV7-9	-	-	TRBJ2-1	TGTGCCAGCAGTTGGAGATTCGAGCAGTTCTTC	CASSWRFEQFF
TRBV5-6	TRBD2	many	TRBJ2-5	TGTGCCAGCAGCTTGGCCGTTGGCGGGGGGGCCGGAGAGACCCAGTACTTC	CASSLAVGGGAGETQYF
TRBV7-6	-	-	TRBJ2-7	TGTGCCAGCAGCTTTGAGCGGTCCTACGAGCAGTACTTC	CASSFERSYEQYF
TRBV7-2	-	-	TRBJ2-7	TGTGCCAGCAGCCATGGCCGGGACGGAGGGAACTACGAGCAGTACTTC	CASSHGRDGGNYEQYF
TRBV5-6	TRBD2	-	TRBJ2-1	TGTGCCAGCAGCTTGGTAGTCGTAGCGGGGGGGTCCTACAATGAGCAGTTCTTC	CASSLVVVAGGSYNEQFF
TRBV6-1	-	few	TRBJ1-5	TGTGCCAGCAGTGCGACGGGAGGGTATAGCAATCAGCCCCAGCATTTT	CASSATGGYSNQPQHF
TRBV25-1	TRBD1	few	TRBJ2-7	TGTGCCAGTACACAGGGGGCGCGGGACGAGCAGTACTTC	CASTQGARDEQYF
TRBV7-9	TRBD1	-	TRBJ1-1	TGTGCCAGCAGCTTGGGACAGGGGATGAACACTGAAGCTTTCTTT	CASSLGQGMNTEAFF
TRBV6-1	-	-	TRBJ1-6	TGTGCCAGCAGTGACCAATCACCCCTCCACTTT	CASSDQSPLHF
TRBV6-5	-	few	TRBJ2-2	TGTGCCAGCAGCAGGGCCGATTACGGCACCGGGGAGCTGTTTTTT	CASSRADYGTGELFF
TRBV5-4	TRBD2	-	TRBJ2-3	TGTGCCAGCAATCGAGCGGGGGGACACACAGATACGCAGTATTTT	CASNRAGGHTDTQYF
TRBV5-1	TRBD1	-	TRBJ1-5	TGCGCCAGCAGCCCCGGGACAGGGCGTAGCAATCAGCCCCAGCATTTT	CASSPGTGRSNQPQHF
TRBV5-6	-	-	TRBJ1-1	TGTGCCAGCAGCTTTTCCCGGTCAGAAGCTTTCTTT	CASSFSRSEAFF
TRBV29-1	-	-	TRBJ2-1	TGCAGCGTTGGACTTTCCGGAAATGAGCAGTTCTTC	CSVGLSGNEQFF
TRBV6-6	-	-	TRBJ1-1	TGTGCCAGCAGTTCTCAGGTGAACACTGAAGCTTTCTTT	CASSSQVNTEAFF
TRBV27	TRBD2	-	TRBJ2-1	TGTGCCAGCAGTCAGACTAGCGGGGGAAACAATGAGCAGTTCTTC	CASSQTSGGNNEQFF
TRBV7-9	TRBD1	-	TRBJ1-5	TGTGCCAGCAGCTCCCAGGGGGGTCAGAGTCAGCCCCAGCATTTT	CASSSQGGQSQPQHF
TRBV6-5	TRBD1	-	TRBJ1-1	TGTGCCAGCAGTGCTGGACAGGCAGAAGCTTTCTTT	CASSAGQAEAFF
TRBV7-2	-	once	TRBJ2-1	TGTGCCAGCAGCTTAACGGACGGGGTAAGGAATGAGCAGTTCTTC	CASSLTDGVRNEQFF
TRBV4-3	TRBD1	-	TRBJ1-2	TGCGCCAGCAGCCAACAAGACAGGGTCGGAGGCTACACCTTC	CASSQQDRVGGYTF
TRBV18	-	-	TRBJ1-1	TGTGCCAGCTCACCACAGATACAGACGAACACTGAAGCTTTCTTT	CASSPQIQTNTEAFF
TRBV29-1	TRBD1	few	TRBJ1-1	TGCAGCGGTAACACAGGGGGCGGCACTGAAGCTTTCTTT	CSGNTGGGTEAFF
TRBV9	-	once	TRBJ1-6	TGTGCCAGCAGCGTAGACCCGCAGGGGAGCGCTTATTCACCCCTCCACTTT	CASSVDPQGSAYSPLHF
TRBV10-2	TRBD2	-	TRBJ2-1	TGCGCCAGCAGTGAGTTTCGACTAGCGGGGTCCTACAATGAGCAGTTCTTC	CASSEFRLAGSYNEQFF
TRBV29-1	-	-	TRBJ1-1	TGCAGCGGGGGGGGAACTGAAGCTTTCTTT	CSGGGTEAFF
TRBV2	-	few	TRBJ1-1	TGTGCCAGCAGTGAAGTACTCTTCTTGGACACTGAAGCTTTCTTT	CASSEVLFLDTEAFF
TRBV7-3	-	few	TRBJ2-3	TGTGCCAGCAGCCCGGGGACTGCCAATACGCAGTATTTT	CASSPGTANTQYF
TRBV4-2	-	few	TRBJ1-4	TGTGCCAGCAGCCAAGTATTAGGGGGAGGGGATGAAAAACTGTTTTTT	CASSQVLGGGDEKLFF
TRBV7-9	-	-	TRBJ1-2	TGTGCCAGCAGTAACGCACAGTGGAGGGATGGCTACACCTTC	CASSNAQWRDGYTF
TRBV2	-	few	TRBJ2-7	TGTGCCAGCAGTGGCGCAGGGCCCTACGAGCAGTACTTC	CASSGAGPYEQYF